The T cell receptor beta chain described here comes from a study of OX40 agonist ivuxolimab in advanced cancers. Profiling relied on immunoSEQ multiplex PCR, and the TCRdb table lists in-frame clones only, not all of them. The table records more than 60,000 clones, approximately 83% of them present only once. Worth noting for this clone: The germline gene is not matched at one end of the junction; a read error may be the cause.

The sequencing used CD4+ or CD8+ T cells sorted from blood, collected in a trial of the OX40 agonist ivuxolimab. The origin of this receptor is an adult with an advanced solid tumor such as melanoma, head and neck, liver or kidney cancer.

In DNA, the CDR3 is TGTGCTAGCAGCTCCTGGGGGCTAGCGGAGACCCAGTACTTC. Translation: CASSSWGLAETQYF. V is TRBV7-7 and J is TRBJ2-5; D is perhaps TRBD1 or TRBD2 (6 bases each). The CDR3 extends over 14 amino acids. CDR1 and CDR2 from the germline V gene are SSHAT and FNYEAQ (reference sequence).